This TCR beta chain was sequenced for a study of post-analysis software for immune sequencing data. Notes on the study in general: Comparison of patients with controls showed 4 to 6 TRBV segments more frequent in patients, TRBV5-6, TRBV5-1 and TRBV20-1 among them.

This clonotype was seen ten or more times. Antigen specificity is unknown. Germline lookup yields CDR1 MDHEN and CDR2 SYDVKM. CDR3 size: 12 residues. The ends were cut back, 9 bases at V and 5 bases at J, with 13 bases in the middle. Carried by the TCR beta cDNA libraries were unique molecular identifiers. TCRdb fed the PCR reads into MiXCR, producing one record per CDR3 protein. In the table there are about 260,000 distinct CDR3 sequences, 30% to 45% of which are singletons. Material for sequencing was blood. This chain joins TRBV28 and TRBJ2-5; D possibly uses TRBD1 or TRBD2 (7 bases each). This receptor was taken from a girl aged 5-17 years with multiple sclerosis. The CDR3 region has the DNA TGTGCCAGTCAGGGGGGGTTGGAGACCCAGTACTTC. This gives the protein CASQGGLETQYF.